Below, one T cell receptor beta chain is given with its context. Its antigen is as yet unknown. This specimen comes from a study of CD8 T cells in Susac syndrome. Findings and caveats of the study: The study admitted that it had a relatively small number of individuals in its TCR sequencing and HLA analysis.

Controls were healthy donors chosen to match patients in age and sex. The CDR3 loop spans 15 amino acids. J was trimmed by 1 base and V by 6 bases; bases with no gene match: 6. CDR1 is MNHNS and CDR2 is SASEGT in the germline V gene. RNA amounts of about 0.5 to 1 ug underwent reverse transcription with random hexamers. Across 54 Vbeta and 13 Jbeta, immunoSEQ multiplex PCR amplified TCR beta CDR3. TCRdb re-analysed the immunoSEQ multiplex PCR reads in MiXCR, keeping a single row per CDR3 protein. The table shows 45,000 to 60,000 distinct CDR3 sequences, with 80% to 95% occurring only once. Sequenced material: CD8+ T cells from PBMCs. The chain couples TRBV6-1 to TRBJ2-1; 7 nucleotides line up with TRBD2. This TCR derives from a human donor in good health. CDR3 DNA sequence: TGTGCCAGCAGAGCGGGGTTTCCTTCCTACAATGAGCAGTTCTTC. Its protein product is CASRAGFPSYNEQFF.